This record covers a single T cell receptor (beta chain). This sample was taken from a study of T cell changes during pregnancy in multiple sclerosis. The protocol was immunoSEQ multiplex PCR, while the TCRdb copy is restricted to in-frame clones and leaves out a portion. This repertoire shows about 32,000 clones, roughly 87% found once; its top ten account for more than 9.5%. The material was CD8+ T cells from peripheral blood mononuclear cells, obtained in the third trimester of pregnancy. The clonotype comes from a female donor with multiple sclerosis, enrolled in a pregnancy study.

The CDR3 coding sequence is TGCAGCGCCAGGGTCACAGATACGCAGTATTTT. Its translation is CSARVTDTQYF. The V and J genes are TRBV29-1 and TRBJ2-3; possibly TRBD1 for D (5 bases). Germline-derived CDR1 and CDR2 are SQVTM and ANQGSEA. There are 11 residues in the CDR3. V lost 7 bases, J lost 2 bases, and 7 bases lay in between.